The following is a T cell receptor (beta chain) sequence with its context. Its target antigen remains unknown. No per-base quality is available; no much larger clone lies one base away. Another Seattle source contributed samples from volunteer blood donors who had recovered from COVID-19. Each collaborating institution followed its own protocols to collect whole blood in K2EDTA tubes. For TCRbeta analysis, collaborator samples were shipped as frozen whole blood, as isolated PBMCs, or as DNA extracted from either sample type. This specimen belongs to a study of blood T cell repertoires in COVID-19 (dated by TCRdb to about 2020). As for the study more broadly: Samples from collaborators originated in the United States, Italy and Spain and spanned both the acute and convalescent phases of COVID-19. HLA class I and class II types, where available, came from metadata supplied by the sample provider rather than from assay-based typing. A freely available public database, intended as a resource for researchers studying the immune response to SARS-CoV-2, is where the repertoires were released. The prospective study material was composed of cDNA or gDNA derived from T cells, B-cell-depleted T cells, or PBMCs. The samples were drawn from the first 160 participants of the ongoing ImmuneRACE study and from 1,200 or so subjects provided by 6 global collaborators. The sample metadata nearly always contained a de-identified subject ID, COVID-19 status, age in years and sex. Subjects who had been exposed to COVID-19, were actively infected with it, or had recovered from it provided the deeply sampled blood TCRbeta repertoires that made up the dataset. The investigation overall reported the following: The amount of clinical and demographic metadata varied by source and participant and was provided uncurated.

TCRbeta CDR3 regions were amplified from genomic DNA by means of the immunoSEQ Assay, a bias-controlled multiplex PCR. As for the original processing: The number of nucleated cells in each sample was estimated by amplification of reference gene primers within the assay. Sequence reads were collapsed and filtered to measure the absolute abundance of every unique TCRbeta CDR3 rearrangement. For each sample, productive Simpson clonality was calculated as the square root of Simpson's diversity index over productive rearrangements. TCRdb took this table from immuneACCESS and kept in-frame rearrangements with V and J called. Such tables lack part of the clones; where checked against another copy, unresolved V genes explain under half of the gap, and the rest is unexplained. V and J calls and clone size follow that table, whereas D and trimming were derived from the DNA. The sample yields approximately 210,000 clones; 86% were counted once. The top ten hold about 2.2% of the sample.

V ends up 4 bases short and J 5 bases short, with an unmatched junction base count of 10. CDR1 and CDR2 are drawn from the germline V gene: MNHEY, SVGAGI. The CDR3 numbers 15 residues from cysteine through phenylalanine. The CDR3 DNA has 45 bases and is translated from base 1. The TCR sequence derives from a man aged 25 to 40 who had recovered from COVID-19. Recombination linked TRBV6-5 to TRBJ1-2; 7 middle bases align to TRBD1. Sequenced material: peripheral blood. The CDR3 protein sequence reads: CASSSLGTASYGYTF. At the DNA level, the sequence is TGTGCCAGCAGTTCCCTCGGGACAGCATCTTATGGCTACACCTTC.